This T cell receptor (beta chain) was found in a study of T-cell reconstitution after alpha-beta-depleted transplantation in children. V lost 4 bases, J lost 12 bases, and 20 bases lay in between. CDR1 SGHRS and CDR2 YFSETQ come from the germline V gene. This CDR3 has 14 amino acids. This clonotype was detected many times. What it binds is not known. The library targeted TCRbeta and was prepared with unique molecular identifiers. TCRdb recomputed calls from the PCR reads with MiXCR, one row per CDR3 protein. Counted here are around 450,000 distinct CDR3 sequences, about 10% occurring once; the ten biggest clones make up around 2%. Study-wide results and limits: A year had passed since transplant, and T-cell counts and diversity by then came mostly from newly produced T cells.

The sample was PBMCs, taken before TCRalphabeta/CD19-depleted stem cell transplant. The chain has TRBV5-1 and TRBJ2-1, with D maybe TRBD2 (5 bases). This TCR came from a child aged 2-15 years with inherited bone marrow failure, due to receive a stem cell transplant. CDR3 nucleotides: TGCGCCAGCAGCCCGGCCCCCAGCGGAGTCTCGCAGTTCTTC. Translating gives CASSPAPSGVSQFF.